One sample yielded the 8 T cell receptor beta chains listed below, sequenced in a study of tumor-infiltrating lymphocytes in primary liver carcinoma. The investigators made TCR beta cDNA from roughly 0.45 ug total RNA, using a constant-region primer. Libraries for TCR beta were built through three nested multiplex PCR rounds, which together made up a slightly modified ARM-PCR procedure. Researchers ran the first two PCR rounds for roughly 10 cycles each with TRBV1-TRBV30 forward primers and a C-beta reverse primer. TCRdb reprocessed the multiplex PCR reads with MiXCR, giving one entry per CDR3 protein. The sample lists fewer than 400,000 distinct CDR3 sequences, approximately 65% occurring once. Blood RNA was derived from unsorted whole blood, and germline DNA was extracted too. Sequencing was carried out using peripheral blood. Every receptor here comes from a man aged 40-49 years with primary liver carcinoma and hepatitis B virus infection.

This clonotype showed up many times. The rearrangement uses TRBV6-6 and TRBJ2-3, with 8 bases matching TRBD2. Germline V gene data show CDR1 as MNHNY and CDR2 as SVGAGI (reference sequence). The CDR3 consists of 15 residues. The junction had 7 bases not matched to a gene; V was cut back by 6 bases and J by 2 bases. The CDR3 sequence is CASSLLGRATDTQYF. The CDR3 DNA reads TGTGCCAGCAGCCTCCTCGGGAGGGCCACAGATACGCAGTATTTT.

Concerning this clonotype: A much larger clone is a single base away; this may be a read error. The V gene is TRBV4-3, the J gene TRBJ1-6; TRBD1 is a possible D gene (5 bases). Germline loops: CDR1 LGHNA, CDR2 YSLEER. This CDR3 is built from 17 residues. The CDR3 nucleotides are TGCGCCAGCTGCCAAGTAGCGTCAGGGTCCTACGATTCACCCCTCCACTTT. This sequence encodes CASCQVASGSYDSPLHF.

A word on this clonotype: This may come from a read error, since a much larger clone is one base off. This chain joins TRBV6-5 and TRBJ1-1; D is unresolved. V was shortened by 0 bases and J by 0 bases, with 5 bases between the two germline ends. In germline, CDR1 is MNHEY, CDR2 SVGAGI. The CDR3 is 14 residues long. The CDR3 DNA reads TGTGCCAGCAGTTACTCAAGGGTGAACACTGAAGCTTTCTTT. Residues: CASSYSRVNTEAFF.

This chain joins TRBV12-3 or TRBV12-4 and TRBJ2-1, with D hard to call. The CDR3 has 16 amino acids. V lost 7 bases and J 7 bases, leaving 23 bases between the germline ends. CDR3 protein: CASNPAGSSLSNEQFF. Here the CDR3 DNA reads TGTGCCAGCAACCCCGCCGGGTCCTCCCTCTCAAATGAGCAGTTCTTC.

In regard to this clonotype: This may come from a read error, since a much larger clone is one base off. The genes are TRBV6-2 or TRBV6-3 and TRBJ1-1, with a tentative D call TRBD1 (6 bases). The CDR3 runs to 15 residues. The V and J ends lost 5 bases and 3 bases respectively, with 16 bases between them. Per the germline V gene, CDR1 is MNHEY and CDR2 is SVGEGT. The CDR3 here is CASSADSTAYTEAFF. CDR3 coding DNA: TGTGCCAGCAGTGCGGACAGTACCGCGTACACTGAAGCTTTCTTT.

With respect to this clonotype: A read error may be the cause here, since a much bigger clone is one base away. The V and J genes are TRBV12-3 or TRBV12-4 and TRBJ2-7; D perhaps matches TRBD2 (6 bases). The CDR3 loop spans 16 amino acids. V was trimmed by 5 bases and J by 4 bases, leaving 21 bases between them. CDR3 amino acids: CASSIGTLPLGYEQYF. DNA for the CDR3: TGTGCCAGCAGTATAGGGACTCTACCACTTGGGTACGAGCAGTACTTC.

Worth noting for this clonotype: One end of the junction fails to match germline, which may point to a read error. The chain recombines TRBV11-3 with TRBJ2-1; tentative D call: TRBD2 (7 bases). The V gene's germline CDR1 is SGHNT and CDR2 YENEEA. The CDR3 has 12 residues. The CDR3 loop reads CVSGLGGGEQFF. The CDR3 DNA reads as TGTGTCAGCGGCTTAGGGGGGGGTGAGCAGTTCTTC.

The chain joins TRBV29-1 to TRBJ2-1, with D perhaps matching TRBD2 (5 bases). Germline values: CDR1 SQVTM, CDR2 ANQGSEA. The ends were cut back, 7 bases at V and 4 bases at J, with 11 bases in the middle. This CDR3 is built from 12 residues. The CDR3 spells CSDGLDYNEQFF. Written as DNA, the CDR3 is TGCAGCGACGGACTGGATTACAATGAGCAGTTCTTC.